A single sample gave rise to the 31 T cell receptor beta chains below, sequenced in a study of sequential checkpoint blockade in melanoma. The repertoire was sequenced with immunoSEQ multiplex PCR; TCRdb's copy has only in-frame clones and lacks some. The table shows about 38,000 clones, with more than 70% occurring only once. Treatment defined: randomized to nivolumab then ipilimumab (arm A) or the reverse (arm B). The sample was CD8+ T cells sorted from blood (inferred from file names), taken from a patient given nivolumab and ipilimumab in sequence. These TCRs come from a human donor with melanoma.

This chain uses TRBV28 with TRBJ2-3; 10 positions agree with TRBD2. Germline CDR1 and CDR2: MDHEN and SYDVKM. CDR3 length equals 16 residues. V shed 7 bases, J shed 1 base, and the junction held 8 bases outside the gene matches. The CDR3 here is CASTSGRYLGTDTQYF. CDR3 bases: TGTGCCAGCACTAGCGGGAGATATTTAGGCACAGATACGCAGTATTTT.

V is TRBV27 and J is TRBJ2-1; TRBD2 aligns across 13 bases. With 0 bases clipped from V and 5 bases from J, the junction kept 7 bases outside the gene matches. The CDR3 has 18 residues. CDR1 is MNHEY, CDR2 SMNVEV, per germline (reference sequence). The CDR3 DNA reads as TGTGCCAGCAGTTTATCACTAGCGGGAGGGCCGGGCCACAATGAGCAGTTCTTC. Amino acid sequence: CASSLSLAGGPGHNEQFF.

V gene TRBV27 combines with J gene TRBJ2-7; 9 bases fit TRBD1. Germline V gene sequence: CDR1 MNHEY, CDR2 SMNVEV (reference sequence). The CDR3 contains 13 residues. With V trimmed by 4 bases and J by 5 bases, 3 bases remained unmatched. CDR3 sequence: CASSWDRVNEQYF. The CDR3 DNA sequence: TGTGCCAGCAGTTGGGACAGGGTCAACGAGCAGTACTTC.

The genes are TRBV27 and TRBJ2-7; 10 nucleotides agree with TRBD2. The germline V gene encodes CDR1 MNHEY and CDR2 SMNVEV (reference sequence). The CDR3 spans 14 residues. The trim removed 3 bases at V and 1 base at J, leaving 0 bases unmatched. CDR3 nucleotide sequence: TGTGCCAGCAGTTTTAGCGGGGGGTCCTACGAGCAGTACTTC. This encodes CASSFSGGSYEQYF.

The chain joins TRBV9 to TRBJ2-5; 8 bases are shared with TRBD2. The DNA end is a closer match to TRBJ2-7, so the J assignment may be wrong. Looked up from germline, CDR1 is SGDLS and CDR2 is YYNGEE. CDR3 size: 14 residues. CDR3 protein: CASSPISGTYEQYF. CDR3 bases: TGTGCCAGCAGCCCTATTAGCGGGACCTACGAGCAGTACTTC.

The chain carries TRBV10-2 and TRBJ2-7; 14 bases are shared with TRBD2. Looked up from germline, CDR1 is WSHSY and CDR2 is SAAADI. The CDR3 spans 15 residues. The trim removed 3 bases at V and 4 bases at J, leaving 2 bases unmatched. The CDR3 sequence: CASSEGTSGGYEQYV. The CDR3 bases are TGCGCCAGCAGTGAAGGGACTAGCGGGGGTTACGAGCAGTACGTC.

The rearrangement joins TRBV9 to TRBJ1-2; 7 nucleotides match TRBD1. Germline V gives CDR1 SGDLS, CDR2 YYNGEE. The ends lost 3 bases at V and 3 bases at J; junction bases unmatched: 8. CDR3 length: 15 amino acids. The CDR3 region is CASSAEDQGDYGYTF. The CDR3 nucleotides are TGTGCCAGCAGCGCCGAGGACCAGGGGGACTATGGCTACACCTTC.

This chain links TRBV5-4 with TRBJ1-2; D gene ambiguous. Between the trimmed V and J ends, which lost 4 bases and 10 bases, there was a span of 11 bases. From germline, CDR1 is SGHNT and CDR2 YYREEE (reference sequence). This CDR3 region has 11 residues. CDR3 loop: CASSPGGIYTF. The CDR3 bases are TGTGCCAGCAGCCCAGGTGGCATCTACACCTTC.

The chain recombines TRBV25-1 with TRBJ2-1, with 10 bases fitting TRBD2. CDR3 size: 14 residues. Germline V lookup: CDR1 MGHDK, CDR2 SYGVNS. V trimming: 5 bases; J trimming: 9 bases; junction bases outside the gene matches: 7. The CDR3 nucleotides read TGTGCCAGCAGTTGGCTAGCGGGAGTGGGTGAGCAGTTCTTC. Its translation is CASSWLAGVGEQFF. Filled out from reference TRBV25-1 and TRBJ2-1, the complete variable domain reads EADIYQTPRYLVIGTGKKITLECSQTMGHDKMYWYQQDPGMELHLIHYSYGVNSTEKGDLSSESTVSRIRTEHFPLTLESARPSHTSQYLCASSWLAGVGEQFFGPGTRLTVL.

This chain links TRBV9 with TRBJ1-4; tentative D call: TRBD1 (6 bases). Trimming removed 3 bases from V and 3 bases from J, with 12 bases in between. From germline, CDR1 is SGDLS and CDR2 YYNGEE. The CDR3 consists of 15 residues. CDR3 nucleotide sequence: TGTGCCAGCAGCGAGCAGGGGCCCGCTAATGAAAAACTGTTTTTT. Protein sequence: CASSEQGPANEKLFF.

The V and J genes are TRBV27 and TRBJ2-1; TRBD2 matches 7 bases. CDR3 length: 16 residues. The trim removed 1 base at V and 0 bases at J, leaving 3 bases unmatched. The germline gives CDR1 MNHEY, CDR2 SMNVEV (reference sequence). The CDR3 DNA is TGTGCCAGCAGTTTATTTCTAGCGGACTCCTACAATGAGCAGTTCTTC. Amino acids: CASSLFLADSYNEQFF.

V usage is TRBV14 and J usage is TRBJ2-1; 10 bases align to TRBD2. This CDR3 region has 15 residues. The trim removed 4 bases at V and 2 bases at J, leaving 2 bases unmatched. Germline V gene lookup returns CDR1 SGHDN and CDR2 FVKESK. The CDR3 nucleotides are TGTGCCAGCAGCCTCCTAGCGGGAGCCTACAATGAGCAGTTCTTC. Translation: CASSLLAGAYNEQFF.

V usage is TRBV27 and J usage is TRBJ2-7, with 7 bases that match TRBD2. This CDR3 spans 13 amino acids. Germline trimming cut 3 bases from V and 6 bases from J; bases unmatched to any gene: 5. Germline values: CDR1 MNHEY, CDR2 SMNVEV (reference sequence). CDR3 in DNA: TGTGCCAGCAGTTTGAGGGGCGGGGGCGAGCAGTACGTC. Translation gives CASSLRGGGEQYV.

This rearrangement joins TRBV5-6 to TRBJ2-5, with D perhaps matching TRBD2 (6 bases). Trimming removed 1 base from V and 5 bases from J, with 12 bases in between. The CDR3 sequence is 14 residues long. The V gene's germline CDR1 is SGHDT and CDR2 YYEEEE. Written as DNA, the CDR3 is TGTGCCAGCAGCTTGTCGGTCCGGGGGGAGACCCAGTACTTC. Translated: CASSLSVRGETQYF. Filled out from reference TRBV5-6 and TRBJ2-5, the complete variable domain reads DAGVTQSPTHLIKTRGQQVTLRCSPKSGHDTVSWYQQALGQGPQFIFQYYEEEERQRGNFPDRFSGHQFPNYSSELNVNALLLGDSALYLCASSLSVRGETQYFGPGTRLLVL.

V usage is TRBV4-2 and J usage is TRBJ2-3, with 7 positions matching TRBD1. The CDR3 is made up of 15 amino acids. V lost 4 bases and J lost 1; bases outside the gene matches: 5. Looked up from germline, CDR1 is LGHNA and CDR2 is YNFKEQ. The CDR3 region has the DNA TGTGCCAGCAGCCCTCGGGACAGAGGCACAGATACGCAGTATTTT. This sequence encodes CASSPRDRGTDTQYF.

This chain links TRBV7-9 with TRBJ2-2; 8 nucleotides agree with TRBD2. The CDR3 runs to 15 residues. V was pared by 5 bases and J by 8 bases, with 10 bases of the junction left unmatched. Germline V gene lookup returns CDR1 SEHNR and CDR2 FQNEAQ (reference sequence). The CDR3 DNA follows: TGTGCCAGCAGCCCAACTAGCGGACTTCTTGGGGAGCTGTTTTTT. It codes for CASSPTSGLLGELFF.

This chain links TRBV19 with TRBJ1-5; the match to TRBD1 covers 10 bases. The germline gives CDR1 LNHDA, CDR2 SQIVND (reference sequence). The CDR3 extends over 17 amino acids. The trim removed 11 bases at V and 0 bases at J, leaving 13 bases unmatched. The CDR3 here is CAAGPGQGTFSNQPQHF. The CDR3 DNA follows: TGTGCCGCTGGACCGGGACAGGGGACCTTTAGCAATCAGCCCCAGCATTTT.

The chain joins TRBV7-6 to TRBJ2-1; D not resolved. The V end lost 3 bases, the J end lost 0 bases, and 9 bases lay between the germline ends. The V gene's germline CDR1 is SGHVS and CDR2 FNYEAQ. This CDR3 region has 15 residues. The DNA for the CDR3 is TGTGCCAGCAGCTTTGAACAGAGCTCCTACAATGAGCAGTTCTTC. Protein product: CASSFEQSSYNEQFF.

This rearrangement joins TRBV27 to TRBJ2-3; possibly TRBD1 for D (5 bases). Germline V CDR1 and CDR2: MNHEY, SMNVEV (reference sequence). The CDR3 consists of 15 residues. V lost 3 bases and J lost 0, with 10 bases in between. The DNA for the CDR3 is TGTGCCAGCAGTTTTTCAGGGATGAGCACAGATACGCAGTATTTT. Its translation is CASSFSGMSTDTQYF.

The V and J genes are TRBV5-5 and TRBJ2-5; tentatively, D is TRBD2 (5 bases). V was trimmed by 2 bases and J by 0 bases, leaving 11 bases between them. The CDR3 runs 15 residues. Germline loops: CDR1 SGHKS, CDR2 YYEKEE (reference sequence). CDR3 sequence: CASSFEGSYQETQYF. The CDR3 DNA reads as TGTGCCAGCAGCTTTGAGGGCTCGTACCAAGAGACCCAGTACTTC.

The rearrangement uses TRBV7-9 and TRBJ2-7; TRBD2 matches 9 bases. J lost 0 bases, V lost 1 base, and 4 bases had no gene match. The CDR3 runs to 16 residues. Germline CDR1 is SEHNR and CDR2 is FQNEAQ (reference sequence). For the CDR3, the DNA is TGTGCCAGCAGCTTAGAACCTAGCGGGATCTCCTACGAGCAGTACTTC. Its translation is CASSLEPSGISYEQYF.

V usage is TRBV7-3 and J usage is TRBJ2-2; D is unresolved. Germline-derived CDR1 and CDR2 are SGHTA and FQGTGA. The V end was cut by 2 bases, the J end by 3 bases, with 13 bases between. The CDR3 spans 16 residues. CDR3 sequence: CASSLRPSRYTGELFF. CDR3 in DNA: TGTGCCAGCAGCTTACGGCCGTCGCGGTACACCGGGGAGCTGTTTTTT.

The gene calls are TRBV7-2 and TRBJ2-1, with D perhaps matching TRBD2 (6 bases). V dropped 5 bases and J dropped 5 bases, with 25 bases sitting between them. The CDR3 is 18 amino acids. The V gene's germline CDR1 is SGHTA and CDR2 FQGNSA. The CDR3 here is CASSRLDRGPRTDNEQFF. In nucleotides, the CDR3 is TGTGCCAGCAGCCGACTAGATAGAGGGCCTCGTACTGACAATGAGCAGTTCTTC.

This chain uses TRBV11-2 with TRBJ2-7; D might be TRBD2 (5 bases). Germline-derived CDR1 and CDR2 are SGHAT and FQNNGV. This CDR3 has 15 residues. Deletions cut 4 bases from V and 0 bases from J, with 13 bases between. CDR3 sequence (DNA): TGTGCCAGCAGCTCGAGGGAGTACCGCTCCTACGAGCAGTACGTC. Translating gives CASSSREYRSYEQYV.

A note on this clone: Other DNA sequences of this sample code for an identical CDR3. The chain uses TRBV19 and TRBJ1-5; unclear D gene. Between the trimmed V and J ends, which lost 3 bases and 2 bases, there was a span of 2 bases. Looked up from germline, CDR1 is LNHDA and CDR2 is SQIVND (reference sequence). The CDR3 extends over 12 amino acids. In DNA form, the CDR3 reads TGTGCCAGTAGTATCGGCAATCAGCCCCAGCATTTT. This codes for CASSIGNQPQHF. Combining the CDR3 with reference TRBV19 and TRBJ1-5 gives the whole variable domain DGGITQSPKYLFRKEGQNVTLSCEQNLNHDAMYWYRQDPGQGLRLIYYSQIVNDFQKGDIAEGYSVSREKKESFPLTVTSAQKNPTAFYLCASSIGNQPQHFGDGTRLSIL.

The chain is built from TRBV9 and TRBJ1-4; 10 positions agree with TRBD1. With 3 bases clipped from V and 5 bases from J, the junction kept 7 bases outside the gene matches. Looked up from germline, CDR1 is SGDLS and CDR2 is YYNGEE. The CDR3 has 16 residues. The CDR3 DNA reads as TGTGCCAGCAGCGCGTCTGGGGGACAGGGGAATGAAAAACTGTTTTTT. Translated, it gives CASSASGGQGNEKLFF. The full variable domain, with the rest looked up from reference TRBV9 and TRBJ1-4, is DSGVTQTPKHLITATGQRVTLRCSPRSGDLSVYWYQQSLDQGLQFLIQYYNGEERAKGNILERFSAQQFPDLHSELNLSSLELGDSALYFCASSASGGQGNEKLFFGSGTQLSVL.

J is TRBJ2-7 and V is TRBV5-4; tentative D call: TRBD1 (5 bases). Germline V gene data show CDR1 as SGHNT and CDR2 as YYREEE (reference sequence). The V end lost 4 bases, the J end lost 7 bases, and 12 bases lay between the germline ends. The CDR3 has 12 residues. As DNA, the CDR3 is TGTGCCAGCAGCGCAGGGAAAGTTGAGCAGTACGTC. This sequence encodes CASSAGKVEQYV.

The rearrangement links TRBV7-2 to TRBJ1-3; D uncertain. CDR3 size: 16 residues. V dropped 5 bases and J dropped 0 bases, with 14 bases sitting between them. Per the germline V gene, CDR1 is SGHTA and CDR2 is FQGNSA. CDR3 sequence: CASSARSRYSGNTIYF. In nucleotides, the CDR3 is TGTGCCAGCAGCGCCCGCTCGCGGTACTCTGGAAACACCATATATTTT.

The table lists this clone with a count of one. The V gene is TRBV9, the J gene TRBJ2-5, with D perhaps matching TRBD2 (6 bases). V was shortened by 0 bases and J by 5 bases, with 8 bases between the two germline ends. The length of the CDR3 is 13 residues. Germline lookup yields CDR1 SGDLS and CDR2 YYNGEE. The CDR3 DNA reads TGTGCCAGCAGCGTAGATGGGGGGGAGACCCAGTACTTC. Translating gives CASSVDGGETQYF. Based on the CDR3 plus reference TRBV9 and TRBJ2-5, the full variable domain is DSGVTQTPKHLITATGQRVTLRCSPRSGDLSVYWYQQSLDQGLQFLIQYYNGEERAKGNILERFSAQQFPDLHSELNLSSLELGDSALYFCASSVDGGETQYFGPGTRLLVL.

The J gene is TRBJ2-1, the V gene TRBV29-1, with D possibly TRBD2 on 5 matching bases. Germline V gene data show CDR1 as SQVTM and CDR2 as ANQGSEA. The CDR3 is 13 amino acids. V was pared by 4 bases and J by 6 bases, with 13 bases between. The chain's CDR3 is CSVVIAPTNEQFF. In nucleotides, the CDR3 is TGCAGCGTTGTAATAGCGCCTACCAATGAGCAGTTCTTC.

The rearrangement uses TRBV19 and TRBJ2-7; D might be TRBD1 (6 bases). The CDR3 sequence is 15 residues long. Germline CDR1 LNHDA, CDR2 SQIVND (reference sequence). Between the trimmed V and J ends, which lost 2 bases and 3 bases, there was a span of 14 bases. The CDR3: CASSILPGQNYEQYF. In nucleotides, the CDR3 is TGTGCCAGTAGTATACTGCCGGGACAAAACTACGAGCAGTACTTC.